This T cell receptor beta chain emerged from a study of blood T cell repertoires in COVID-19. Overall study context: The study drew acute and convalescent COVID-19 samples from the United States, Italy and Spain.

Authors' processing steps: The authors estimated nucleated cell counts from reference gene primer amplification. TCRdb keeps only in-frame clones here, not all; method: immunoSEQ multiplex PCR. That table supplies the V and J calls and clone size; D and trimming were determined from the DNA. The sample records approximately 150,000 clones, around four fifths being singletons. The sequence came from an elderly woman with COVID-19, enrolled during active disease. Sequenced input: peripheral blood.

The CDR3 here is CASSINSGKWGNQPQHF. Here the CDR3 DNA reads TGTGCCAGTAGTATTAACTCGGGGAAATGGGGCAATCAGCCCCAGCATTTT. The V call is TRBV19, the J call TRBJ1-5, with D hard to call. Germline CDR1 is LNHDA and CDR2 is SQIVND (reference sequence). This CDR3 contains 17 residues. V was shortened by 3 bases and J by 2 bases, with 17 bases between the two germline ends.